This record concerns one T cell receptor (beta chain) sequence. Its cognate antigen is unknown. This CDR3 is built from 13 residues. CDR1 and CDR2 (germline): SGHTA, FQGNSA. V lost 4 bases, J lost 3 bases, and 3 bases stayed unmatched. The data belong to a study of STAT5B mutations in CD4+ large granular lymphocyte leukemia. Across the study: Healthy donors showed HLA-associated enrichment of the CDR3 'QG' motif. Study results and caveats: Main leukemic clonotypes were patient-specific, but more than 20% appeared at low frequency elsewhere.

This was a survey-level run. The data were produced by immunoSEQ multiplex PCR, yet TCRdb's version contains in-frame clones alone and is incomplete. The sample yields around 28,000 clones, about three quarters seen once. The rearrangement joins TRBV7-2 to TRBJ2-7; TRBD2 matches 7 bases. The receptor comes from a human donor in good health. Source material: CD4+ T cells from blood buffy coats. For the CDR3, the DNA is TGTGCCAGCAGCTACCAGCGGGACTACGAGCAGTACTTC. This gives the protein CASSYQRDYEQYF.